Below are 10 T cell receptor beta chains sequenced from a single sample in a study of regulatory T cells in long-lasting Graves disease (dated by TCRdb to the early 2020s). The time point tag for this specimen amounts to: persistent/refractory GD, antithyroid drugs over 5 years with positive TRAb. RNA was extracted from PBMCs in TRIzol for both TCR sequencing and RNA sequencing. The method behind the library was multiplex PCR. The data were produced on an Illumina HiSeq 4000. CDR3 regions were amplified by Arm-PCR with iRepertoire HTBI primers to construct TCR beta libraries. The raw public data were reprocessed by TCRdb itself: fastp quality trimming at Q25, MiXCR clonotype calling, in-frame beta chains only. Every entry covers one CDR3 protein and lists the most common genes and DNA from its rows. Within this sample are a few hundred thousand distinct CDR3 sequences, with 23% of them counted one time only. Jointly, the top ten make up around 24% of the sample.

The starting material was peripheral blood mononuclear cells (PBMCs), obtained when the disease was refractory, from a patient treated with antithyroid drugs. Receptor source: a female donor with Graves disease.

The V and J genes are TRBV29-1 and TRBJ2-5; possibly TRBD1 for D (5 bases). Germline assignment: CDR1 SQVTM and CDR2 ANQGSEA. The CDR3 has 13 residues. Trimming took 2 bases from V and 4 from J, leaving 11 bases between them. CDR3 coding DNA: TGCAGCGTTGAATTTGTCAGGGCAGAGACCCAGTACTTC. Translation gives CSVEFVRAETQYF. The full variable domain, completed using reference TRBV29-1 and TRBJ2-5, is SAVISQKPSRDICQRGTSLTIQCQVDSQVTMMFWYRQQPGQSLTLIATANQGSEATYESGFVIDKFPISRPNLTFSTLTVSNMSPEDSSIYLCSVEFVRAETQYFGPGTRLLVL.

There are many counts of this clonotype. This chain joins TRBV28 and TRBJ2-7, with TRBD2 matching 7 bases. CDR3 length: 14 amino acids. Trimming at V came to 5 bases and at J to 5 bases, leaving 9 bases not matched to a gene. Germline V gives CDR1 MDHEN, CDR2 SYDVKM. The CDR3 spells CASSRAGTSHEQYF. For the CDR3, the DNA is TGTGCCAGCAGTCGAGCGGGAACTTCCCACGAGCAGTACTTC.

Ten or more counts support this clonotype. The chain uses TRBV27 and TRBJ2-7; 9 bases agree with TRBD2. Germline-derived CDR1 and CDR2 are MNHEY and SMNVEV (reference sequence). The CDR3 is made up of 15 amino acids. After removal of 5 bases from V and 1 base from J, the junction contained 6 bases not matched to a gene. The CDR3 loop is CASSILAGISYEQYF. CDR3 nucleotide sequence: TGTGCCAGCAGTATCCTAGCGGGAATTTCCTACGAGCAGTACTTC.

This clonotype was found many times. The rearrangement links TRBV12-3 or TRBV12-4 to TRBJ2-7; 7 nucleotides match TRBD1. The CDR3 is 13 residues long. J gave up 1 base and V 7 bases, and 4 bases lay outside the gene matches. The CDR3 sequence: CASKWTGSYEQYF. The CDR3 DNA reads as TGTGCCAGCAAGTGGACAGGATCCTACGAGCAGTACTTC.

V usage is TRBV7-2 and J usage is TRBJ2-6, with D unclear. Germline CDR1 and CDR2: SGHTA and FQGNSA. This CDR3 has 16 amino acids. V was cut by 5 bases and J by 0 bases, with 11 bases left in between. The CDR3 spells CASSRSTDSGANVLTF. The CDR3 bases are TGTGCCAGCAGCCGCTCGACGGACTCTGGGGCCAACGTCCTGACTTTC.

This clonotype has a single count. The chain employs TRBV7-9 and TRBJ2-5; 8 nucleotides line up with TRBD2. Germline V gene data show CDR1 as SEHNR and CDR2 as FQNEAQ (reference sequence). V lost 2 bases and J lost 5; bases outside the gene matches: 13. The CDR3 is 17 amino acids. This CDR3 is CASSLTSGGAALETQYF. The CDR3 DNA follows: TGTGCCAGCAGCTTAACGTCGGGAGGGGCGGCGTTGGAGACCCAGTACTTC.

This clonotype was counted many times. The J gene is TRBJ1-2, the V gene TRBV2; D unclear. This CDR3 spans 13 amino acids. Germline V gene sequence: CDR1 SNHLY, CDR2 FYNNEI. Trimming left V 1 base short and J 5 bases short, with 8 bases between. The CDR3 sequence is CASSEVREYGYTF. DNA for the CDR3: TGTGCCAGCAGTGAAGTGAGGGAGTATGGCTACACCTTC.

This clonotype appeared a few times. The chain combines TRBV20-1 with TRBJ2-3; 13 bases fit TRBD2. V shed 7 bases, J shed 4 bases, and the junction held 2 bases outside the gene matches. Germline V gene sequence: CDR1 DFQATT, CDR2 SNEGSKA (reference sequence). The CDR3 covers 13 residues. The CDR3 nucleotides are TGCAGTGTAACTAGCGGGAGGGCAGATACGCAGTATTTT. Its protein product is CSVTSGRADTQYF.

The CDR3 loop is CSARDADRGGKTQYF. CDR3 in DNA: TGCAGTGCTAGAGATGCGGACAGGGGAGGAAAGACCCAGTACTTC. The chain combines TRBV20-1 with TRBJ2-5, with 9 bases aligning to TRBD1. V lost 0 bases, J lost 6 bases, and 8 bases stayed unmatched. From germline, CDR1 is DFQATT and CDR2 SNEGSKA (reference sequence). The CDR3 length is 15 residues.

Many counts were recorded for this clonotype. The chain is built from TRBV20-1 and TRBJ2-7; no firm D call. This CDR3 has 11 amino acids. Trimming cost V 0 bases and J 2 bases, with 2 bases left between them. CDR1 is DFQATT, CDR2 SNEGSKA, per germline (reference sequence). CDR3 in DNA: TGCAGTGCTAGAGAAGCCTACGAGCAGTACTTC. It translates to CSAREAYEQYF.